These T cell receptor beta chains were read from a single sample in a study of cytomegalovirus exposure and HLA in healthy donors. TCRdb's copy holds only in-frame clones and misses some; the assay was immunoSEQ multiplex PCR. This table holds about 96,000 clones. Input material: PBMCs. The receptors shown here come from a woman in her twenties or thirties in good health and CMV-seronegative. Each CDR3 is given with its conserved first and last residue. The D gene is left open where the match is weak.

TRBV27	.	TRBJ2-7	TGTGCCAGCAGTTTACGAGCTAGCGAGTCCTACGAGCAGTACTTC	CASSLRASESYEQYF
TRBV9	TRBD2	TRBJ2-3	TGTGCCAGCAGTGGGGGACTAGCGGGGGGAAATACGCAGTATTTT	CASSGGLAGGNTQYF
TRBV29-1	.	TRBJ2-6	TGCAGCGTTGGTGGGGGGAGCGGGGCCAACGTCCTGACTTTC	CSVGGGSGANVLTF
TRBV4-2	.	TRBJ1-3	TGTGCCAGCAGCCAAGATGGGCCGGGAGGTTCTGGAAACACCATATATTTT	CASSQDGPGGSGNTIYF
TRBV28	.	TRBJ2-1	TGTGCCAGCAGTTTAGTGGGCTTGTACAATGAGCAGTTCTTC	CASSLVGLYNEQFF
TRBV6-6	TRBD1	TRBJ2-5	TGTGCCACCGGCGGGACAGGGGTGGGTGAGCAGTACTTC	CATGGTGVGEQYF
TRBV28	.	TRBJ1-2	TGTGCCAGCAGTGGCCAGGAGGGCTATGGCTACACCTTC	CASSGQEGYGYTF
TRBV4-1	.	TRBJ1-5	TGCGCCAGCAGCCAAGTGGACGGACAACAGCCCCAGCATTTT	CASSQVDGQQPQHF
TRBV15	TRBD2	TRBJ2-1	TGTGCCACCAGGAAAGCGGGGGGGAATAGCAATGAGCAGTTCTTC	CATRKAGGNSNEQFF
TRBV10-3	TRBD1	TRBJ2-3	TGTGCCATCAGCCCGGGACAGGACACAGATACGCAGTATTTT	CAISPGQDTDTQYF
TRBV6-4	TRBD2	TRBJ2-2	TGTGCCAGCAGTGTCTTAGCGGGAGAGGGCCGGGAGCTGTTTTTT	CASSVLAGEGRELFF
TRBV5-6	.	TRBJ2-7	TGTGCCAGCAGCCCCGAGGCGGGGAACGAGCAGCACTTC	CASSPEAGNEQHF
TRBV6-4	TRBD2	TRBJ2-3	TGTGCCAGCAGTGCGAATAGCGGGGGGGACACAGATACGCAGTATTTT	CASSANSGGDTDTQYF
TRBV14	.	TRBJ2-6	TGTGCCAGCAGCCAAGTAGGGGCTGGGGCCAACGTCCTGACTTTC	CASSQVGAGANVLTF
TRBV19	.	TRBJ1-2	TGTGCCAGTAGTTCGAGGAGGTATTGCTACACCTTC	CASSSRRYCYTF
TRBV2	TRBD2	TRBJ2-2	TGTGCCAGCAGTGTTACGGGGGGGGTCGCCGGGGAGCTGTTTTTT	CASSVTGGVAGELFF
TRBV4-2	TRBD2	TRBJ2-1	TGTGCCAGCAGCCCAGGACTAGCGGGTCTTCTGGTCTTC	CASSPGLAGLLVF
TRBV28	.	TRBJ2-1	TGTACAACTACTCGTTACAATGAGCAGTTCTTC	CTTTRYNEQFF
TRBV2	.	TRBJ2-7	TGTGCCAGCAGTGAGGGGGACTGGAGCTACGAGCAGTACTTC	CASSEGDWSYEQYF
TRBV27	.	TRBJ1-5	TGTGCCAGCAGTTTATTCGCAGGGACAAGTGATCAGCCCCAGCATTTT	CASSLFAGTSDQPQHF
TRBV2	TRBD2	TRBJ2-7	TGTGCCAGCAGTGAAGAGCGGGGTCGTGAGCAGTACTTC	CASSEERGREQYF
TRBV4-2	TRBD1	TRBJ2-2	TGTGCCAGCAGCCAACCCAGGACAGGGGGCACCGCCGGGGAGCTGTTTTTT	CASSQPRTGGTAGELFF